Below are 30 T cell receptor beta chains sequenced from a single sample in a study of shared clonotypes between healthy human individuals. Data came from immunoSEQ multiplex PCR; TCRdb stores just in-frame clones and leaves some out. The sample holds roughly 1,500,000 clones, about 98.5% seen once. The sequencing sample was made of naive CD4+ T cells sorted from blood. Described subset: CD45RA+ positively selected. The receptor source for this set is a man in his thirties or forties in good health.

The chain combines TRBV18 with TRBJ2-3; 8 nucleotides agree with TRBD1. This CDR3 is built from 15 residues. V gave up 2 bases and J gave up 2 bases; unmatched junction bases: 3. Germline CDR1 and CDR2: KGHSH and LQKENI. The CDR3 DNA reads TGTGCCAGCTCACCAGTGACAGGGGTCACAGATACGCAGTATTTT. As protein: CASSPVTGVTDTQYF.

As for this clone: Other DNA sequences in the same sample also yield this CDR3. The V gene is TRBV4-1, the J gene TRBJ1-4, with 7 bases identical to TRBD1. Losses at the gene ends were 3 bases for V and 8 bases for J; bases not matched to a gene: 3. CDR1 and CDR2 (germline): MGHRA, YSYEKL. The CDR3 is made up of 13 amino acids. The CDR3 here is CASSQWTGEKLFF. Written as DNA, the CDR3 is TGCGCCAGCAGCCAGTGGACAGGCGAAAAACTGTTTTTT.

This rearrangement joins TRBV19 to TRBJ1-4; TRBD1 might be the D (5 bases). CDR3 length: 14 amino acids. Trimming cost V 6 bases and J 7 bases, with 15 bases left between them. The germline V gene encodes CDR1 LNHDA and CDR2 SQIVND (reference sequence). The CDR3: CASRGVTRAEKLFF. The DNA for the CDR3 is TGTGCCAGTAGGGGGGTTACGCGGGCTGAAAAACTGTTTTTT.

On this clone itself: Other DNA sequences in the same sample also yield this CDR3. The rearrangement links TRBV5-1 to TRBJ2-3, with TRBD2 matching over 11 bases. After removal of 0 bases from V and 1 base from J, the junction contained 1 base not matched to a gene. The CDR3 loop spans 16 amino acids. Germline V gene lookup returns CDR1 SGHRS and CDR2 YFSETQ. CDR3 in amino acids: CASSLGGLAGTDTQYF. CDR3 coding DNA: TGCGCCAGCAGCTTGGGGGGACTAGCGGGCACAGATACGCAGTATTTT.

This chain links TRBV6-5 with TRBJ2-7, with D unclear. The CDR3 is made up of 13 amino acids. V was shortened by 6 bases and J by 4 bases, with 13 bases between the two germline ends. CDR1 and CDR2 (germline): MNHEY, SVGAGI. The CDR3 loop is CASRGQVGYEQYF. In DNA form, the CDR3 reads TGTGCCAGCAGAGGTCAGGTCGGGTACGAGCAGTACTTC.

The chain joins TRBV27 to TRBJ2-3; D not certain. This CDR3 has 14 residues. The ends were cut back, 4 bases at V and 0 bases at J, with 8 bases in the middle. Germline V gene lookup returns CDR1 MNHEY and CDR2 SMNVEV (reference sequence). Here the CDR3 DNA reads TGTGCCAGCAGTTGGGTAGAAAGCACAGATACGCAGTATTTT. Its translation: CASSWVESTDTQYF.

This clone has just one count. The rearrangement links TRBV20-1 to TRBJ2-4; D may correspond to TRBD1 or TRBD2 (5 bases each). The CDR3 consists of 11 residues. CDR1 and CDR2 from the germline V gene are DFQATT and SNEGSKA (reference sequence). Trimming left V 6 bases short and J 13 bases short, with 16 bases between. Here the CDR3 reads CSATTPWDQYF. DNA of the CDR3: TGCAGTGCCACTACGCCATGGGACCAGTACTTC.

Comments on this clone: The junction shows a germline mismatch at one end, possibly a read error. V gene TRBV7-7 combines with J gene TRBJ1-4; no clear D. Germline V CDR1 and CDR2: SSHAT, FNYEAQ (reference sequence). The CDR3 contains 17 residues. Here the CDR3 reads CASSLFYLRATNEKLFF. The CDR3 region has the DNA TGTGCTAGCAGCTTATTTTATCTTCGTGCAACTAATGAAAAACTGTTTTTT.

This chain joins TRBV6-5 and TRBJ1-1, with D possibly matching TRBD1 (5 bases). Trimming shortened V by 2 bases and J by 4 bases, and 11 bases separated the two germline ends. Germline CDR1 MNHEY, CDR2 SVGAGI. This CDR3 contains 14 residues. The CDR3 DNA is TGTGCCAGCAGTTACGTGGGGGACGGCACTGAAGCTTTCTTT. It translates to CASSYVGDGTEAFF.

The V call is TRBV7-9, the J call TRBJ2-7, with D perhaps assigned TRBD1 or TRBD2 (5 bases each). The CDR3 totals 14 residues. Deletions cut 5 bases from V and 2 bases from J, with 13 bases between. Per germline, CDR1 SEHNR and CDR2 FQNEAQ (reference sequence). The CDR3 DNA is TGTGCCAGCAGCGAAGCGGCCAGGGCCTACGAGCAGTACTTC. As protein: CASSEAARAYEQYF. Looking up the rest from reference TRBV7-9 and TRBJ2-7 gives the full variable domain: DTGVSQNPRHKITKRGQNVTFRCDPISEHNRLYWYRQTLGQGPEFLTYFQNEAQLEKSRLLSDRFSAERPKGSFSTLEIQRTEQGDSAMYLCASSEAARAYEQYFGPGTRLTVT.

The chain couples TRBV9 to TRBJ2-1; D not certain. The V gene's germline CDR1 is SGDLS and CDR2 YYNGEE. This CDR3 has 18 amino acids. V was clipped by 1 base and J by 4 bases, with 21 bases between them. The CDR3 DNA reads TGTGCCAGCAGCGTAAGGGCATCGACTCTCGTACCATACAATGAGCAGTTCTTC. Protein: CASSVRASTLVPYNEQFF.

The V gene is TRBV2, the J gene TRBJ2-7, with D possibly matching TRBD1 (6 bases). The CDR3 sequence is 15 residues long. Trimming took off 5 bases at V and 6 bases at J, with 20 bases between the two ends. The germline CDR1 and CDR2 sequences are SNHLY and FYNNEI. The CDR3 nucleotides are TGTGCCAGCAGTCCAGGGGCAGGTGTATCTTCCGAGCAGTACTTC. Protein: CASSPGAGVSSEQYF.

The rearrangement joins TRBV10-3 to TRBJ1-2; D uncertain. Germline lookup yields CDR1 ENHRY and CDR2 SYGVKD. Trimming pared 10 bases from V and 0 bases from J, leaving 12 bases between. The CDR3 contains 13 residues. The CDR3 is CASTHQSNYGYTF. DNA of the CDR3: TGTGCCAGCACCCACCAGTCTAACTATGGCTACACCTTC.

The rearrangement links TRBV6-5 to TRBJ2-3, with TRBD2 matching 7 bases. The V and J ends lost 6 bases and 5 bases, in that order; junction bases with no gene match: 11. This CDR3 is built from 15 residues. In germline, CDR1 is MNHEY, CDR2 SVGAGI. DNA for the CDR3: TGTGCCAGCAGCCTCTGGGCGGGAGTAGGAGATACGCAGTATTTT. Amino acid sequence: CASSLWAGVGDTQYF.

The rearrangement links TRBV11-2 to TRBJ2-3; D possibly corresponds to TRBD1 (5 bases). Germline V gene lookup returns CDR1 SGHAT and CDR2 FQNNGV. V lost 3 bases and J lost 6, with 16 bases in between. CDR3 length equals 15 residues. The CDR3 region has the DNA TGTGCCAGCAGCTTGCGGACAACCGGTTTGGATACGCAGTATTTT. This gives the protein CASSLRTTGLDTQYF.

This chain's CDR3 is CASSEYIDWPQHF. The CDR3 coding sequence is TGTGCCAGCAGTGAATATATTGATTGGCCCCAGCATTTT. V and J are TRBV6-1 and TRBJ1-5; D gene unclear. CDR3 length equals 13 residues. V lost 2 bases and J 9 bases, leaving 11 bases between the germline ends. Per the germline V gene, CDR1 is MNHNS and CDR2 is SASEGT.

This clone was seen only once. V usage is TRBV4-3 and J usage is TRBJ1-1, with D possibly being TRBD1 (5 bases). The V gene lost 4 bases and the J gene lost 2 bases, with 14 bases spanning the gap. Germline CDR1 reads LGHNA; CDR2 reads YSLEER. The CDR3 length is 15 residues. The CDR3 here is CASSPRNRINTEAFF. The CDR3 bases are TGCGCCAGCAGCCCGAGGAACAGGATCAACACTGAAGCTTTCTTT.

The CDR3 sequence is CSVGEGGQPQHF. The CDR3 DNA is TGCAGCGTTGGGGAGGGGGGCCAGCCCCAGCATTTT. This chain uses TRBV29-1 with TRBJ1-5; weak D call: TRBD1 (6 bases). Per germline, CDR1 SQVTM and CDR2 ANQGSEA. Trimming shortened V by 4 bases and J by 7 bases, and 11 bases separated the two germline ends. The CDR3 sequence is 12 residues long.

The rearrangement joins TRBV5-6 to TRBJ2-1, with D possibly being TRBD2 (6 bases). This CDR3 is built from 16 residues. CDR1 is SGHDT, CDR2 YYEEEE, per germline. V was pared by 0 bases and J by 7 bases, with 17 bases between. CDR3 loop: CASSLAGRGLQNEQFF. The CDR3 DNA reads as TGTGCCAGCAGCTTGGCGGGGCGGGGCCTACAAAATGAGCAGTTCTTC.

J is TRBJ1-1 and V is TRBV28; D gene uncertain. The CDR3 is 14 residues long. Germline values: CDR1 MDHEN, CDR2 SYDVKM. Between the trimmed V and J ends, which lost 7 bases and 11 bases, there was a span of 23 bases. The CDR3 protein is CASIPPGSLLVAFF. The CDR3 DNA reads TGTGCCAGCATCCCCCCAGGCAGCCTCCTCGTGGCTTTCTTT. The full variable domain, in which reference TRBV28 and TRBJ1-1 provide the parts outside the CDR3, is DVKVTQSSRYLVKRTGEKVFLECVQDMDHENMFWYRQDPGLGLRLIYFSYDVKMKEKGDIPEGYSVSREKKERFSLILESASTNQTSMYLCASIPPGSLLVAFFGQGTRLTVV.

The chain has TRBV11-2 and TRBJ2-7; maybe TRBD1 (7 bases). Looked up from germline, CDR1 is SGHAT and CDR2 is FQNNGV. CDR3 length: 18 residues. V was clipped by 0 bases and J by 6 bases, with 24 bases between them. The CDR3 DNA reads TGTGCCAGCAGCTTAGAGTGGCCCAGGGGGGTTGATGAAAGCGAGCAGTACTTC. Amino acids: CASSLEWPRGVDESEQYF.

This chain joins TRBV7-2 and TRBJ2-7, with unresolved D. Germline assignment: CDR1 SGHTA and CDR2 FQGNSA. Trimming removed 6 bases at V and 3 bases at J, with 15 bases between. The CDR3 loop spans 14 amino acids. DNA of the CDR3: TGTGCCAGCAGTAAACAGAGTGGTAACTACGAGCAGTACTTC. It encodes CASSKQSGNYEQYF.

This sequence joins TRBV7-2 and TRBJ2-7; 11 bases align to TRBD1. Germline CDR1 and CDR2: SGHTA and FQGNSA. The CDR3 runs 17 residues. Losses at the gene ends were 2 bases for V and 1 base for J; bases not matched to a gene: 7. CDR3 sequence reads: CASSLQDRGLRSYEQYF. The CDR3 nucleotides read TGTGCCAGCAGCTTACAGGACAGGGGGCTTAGATCCTACGAGCAGTACTTC.

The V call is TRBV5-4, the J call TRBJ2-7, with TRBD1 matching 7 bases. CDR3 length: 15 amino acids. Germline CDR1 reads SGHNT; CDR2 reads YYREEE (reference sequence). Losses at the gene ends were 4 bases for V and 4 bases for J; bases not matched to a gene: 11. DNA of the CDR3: TGTGCCAGCAGCCAGGCCGGGACAGCAACATACGAGCAGTACTTC. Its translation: CASSQAGTATYEQYF.

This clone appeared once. CDR3 protein: CASSLRGQQAYEQYF. Written as DNA, the CDR3 is TGTGCCAGCAGCTTGCGGGGACAGCAGGCTTACGAGCAGTACTTC. The rearrangement links TRBV5-5 to TRBJ2-7; TRBD1 matches at 7 bases. CDR3 size: 15 residues. After removal of 1 base from V and 4 bases from J, the junction contained 8 bases not matched to a gene. Germline-derived CDR1 and CDR2 are SGHKS and YYEKEE (reference sequence).

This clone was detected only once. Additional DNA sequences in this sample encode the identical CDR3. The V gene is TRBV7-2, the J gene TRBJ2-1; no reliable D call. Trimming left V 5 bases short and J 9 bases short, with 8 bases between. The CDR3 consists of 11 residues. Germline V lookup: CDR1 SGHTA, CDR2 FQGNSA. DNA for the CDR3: TGTGCCAGCAGCCTGGTCGTTGAGCAGTTCTTC. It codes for CASSLVVEQFF. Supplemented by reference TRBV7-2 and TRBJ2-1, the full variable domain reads GAGVSQSPSNKVTEKGKDVELRCDPISGHTALYWYRQSLGQGLEFLIYFQGNSAPDKSGLPSDRFSAERTGGSVSTLTIQRTQQEDSAVYLCASSLVVEQFFGPGTRLTVL.

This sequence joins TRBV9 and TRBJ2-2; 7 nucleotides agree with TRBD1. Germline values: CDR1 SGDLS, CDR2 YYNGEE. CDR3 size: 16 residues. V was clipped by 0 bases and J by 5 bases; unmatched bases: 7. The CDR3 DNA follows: TGTGCCAGCAGCGTAGAACTAGGGGGCTGGACCGGGGAGCTGTTTTTT. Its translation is CASSVELGGWTGELFF.

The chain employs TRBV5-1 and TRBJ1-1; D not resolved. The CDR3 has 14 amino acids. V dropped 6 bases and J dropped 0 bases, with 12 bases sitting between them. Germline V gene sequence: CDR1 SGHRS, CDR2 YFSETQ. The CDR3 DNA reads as TGCGCCAGCAACAGAAACGGCATGAACACTGAAGCTTTCTTT. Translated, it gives CASNRNGMNTEAFF.

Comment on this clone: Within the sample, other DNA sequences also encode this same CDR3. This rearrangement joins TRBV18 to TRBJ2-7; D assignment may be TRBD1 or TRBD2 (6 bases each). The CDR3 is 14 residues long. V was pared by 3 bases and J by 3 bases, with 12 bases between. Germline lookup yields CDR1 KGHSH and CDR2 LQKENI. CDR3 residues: CASSPGGGLYEQYF. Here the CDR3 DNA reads TGTGCCAGCTCACCCGGAGGGGGGCTCTACGAGCAGTACTTC.

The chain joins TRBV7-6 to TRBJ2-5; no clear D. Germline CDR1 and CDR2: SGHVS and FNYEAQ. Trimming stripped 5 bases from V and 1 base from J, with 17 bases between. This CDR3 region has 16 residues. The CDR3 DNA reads TGTGCCAGCAGCGTCCAAGTCATGTCGGGCCAAGAGACCCAGTACTTC. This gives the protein CASSVQVMSGQETQYF.